This TCR beta chain was retrieved from a study of shared clonotypes between healthy human individuals. Study-level points and caveats: Clonotypes which were not shared had lower generation probabilities than clonotypes that all four donors shared.

The data were produced by immunoSEQ multiplex PCR, yet TCRdb's version contains in-frame clones alone and is incomplete. The profile covers approximately 2.5 million clones, with approximately 94% appearing a single time and over 0.12% taken by the ten largest. Note on this clone: Its target is unknown.

The CDR3 is made up of 14 amino acids. Germline values: CDR1 GTSNPN, CDR2 SVGIG (reference sequence). With 1 base clipped from V and 5 bases from J, the junction kept 5 bases outside the gene matches. Input material: naive CD4+ T cells sorted from blood. Subset denoted: CD45RA+ positively selected. This sequence was found in a man between 18 and 35 years old in good health. This chain links TRBV30 with TRBJ2-5; 9 nucleotides agree with TRBD1. The CDR3 sequence: CAWSGGQGRETQYF. The CDR3 DNA sequence: TGTGCCTGGAGTGGGGGACAGGGAAGGGAGACCCAGTACTTC.